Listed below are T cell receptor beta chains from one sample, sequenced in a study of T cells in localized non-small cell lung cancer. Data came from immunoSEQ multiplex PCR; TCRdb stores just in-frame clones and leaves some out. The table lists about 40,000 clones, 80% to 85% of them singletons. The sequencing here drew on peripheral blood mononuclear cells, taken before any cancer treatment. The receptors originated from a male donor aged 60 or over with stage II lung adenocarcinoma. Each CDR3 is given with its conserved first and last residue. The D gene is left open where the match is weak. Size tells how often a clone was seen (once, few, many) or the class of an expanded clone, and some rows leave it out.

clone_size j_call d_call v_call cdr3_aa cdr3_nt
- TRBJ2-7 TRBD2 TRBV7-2 CASSLGTSGRPRAYEQYF TGTGCCAGCAGCTTAGGGACTAGCGGGAGGCCTAGAGCCTACGAGCAGTACTTC
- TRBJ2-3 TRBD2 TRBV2 CASRRLAGLTDTQYF TGTGCCAGCAGAAGACTAGCGGGACTCACAGATACGCAGTATTTT
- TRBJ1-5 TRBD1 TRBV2 CASSGQGARQPQHF TGTGCCAGCAGTGGACAGGGGGCTCGTCAGCCCCAGCATTTT
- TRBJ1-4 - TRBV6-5 CASSYSTTLGEKLFF TGTGCCAGCAGTTACTCGACGACCCTCGGGGAAAAACTGTTTTTT
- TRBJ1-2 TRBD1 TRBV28 CASSPGTGRRSGYTF TGTGCCAGCAGTCCCGGGACAGGGAGGAGGAGTGGCTACACCTTC
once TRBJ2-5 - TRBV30 CAWSVHQETQYF TGTGCCTGGAGTGTACACCAAGAGACCCAGTACTTC
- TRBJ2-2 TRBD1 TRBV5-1 CASSPPGQGDTGELFF TGCGCCAGCAGCCCTCCGGGACAGGGGGACACCGGGGAGCTGTTTTTT
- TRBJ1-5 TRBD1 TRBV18 CASSLKPGQDSNQPQHF TGTGCCAGCTCACTAAAGCCGGGACAGGATAGCAATCAGCCCCAGCATTTT
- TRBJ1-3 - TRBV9 CASSPRLSSGNTIYF TGTGCCAGCAGCCCCCGTTTAAGCTCTGGAAACACCATATATTTT
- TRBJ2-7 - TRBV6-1 CASSESPVYEQYF TGTGCCAGCAGTGAATCGCCCGTATACGAGCAGTACTTC
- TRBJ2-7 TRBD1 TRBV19 CASSIQGAKFYEQYF TGTGCCAGTAGTATACAGGGGGCAAAATTCTACGAGCAGTACTTC
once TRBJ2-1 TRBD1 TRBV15 CATSRDLGTEDYNEQFF TGTGCCACCAGCAGAGATCTGGGGACAGAAGATTACAATGAGCAGTTCTTC
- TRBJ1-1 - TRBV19 CASSGNLNTEAFF TGTGCCAGTAGTGGGAACCTGAACACTGAAGCTTTCTTT
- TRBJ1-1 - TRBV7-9 CASTRDPWDTEAFF TGTGCCAGCACCCGGGATCCATGGGACACTGAAGCTTTCTTT
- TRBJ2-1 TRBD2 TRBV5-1 CASSPGLGSNEQFF TGCGCCAGCAGCCCGGGACTAGGTAGCAATGAGCAGTTCTTC
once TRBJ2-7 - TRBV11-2 CASSPDRDFEQYF TGTGCCAGCAGCCCTGACAGGGACTTCGAGCAGTACTTC
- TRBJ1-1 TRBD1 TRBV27 CASSTTLLQGIAEAFF TGTGCCAGCAGTACCACGCTACTACAGGGGATCGCTGAAGCTTTCTTT
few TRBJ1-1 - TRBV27 CASSLSVNTEAFF TGTGCCAGCAGTTTATCGGTGAACACTGAAGCTTTCTTT
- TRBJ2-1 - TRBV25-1 CASSVTGTHYNEQFF TGTGCCAGCAGTGTAACCGGGACTCACTACAATGAGCAGTTCTTC
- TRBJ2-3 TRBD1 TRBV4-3 CASSRGQGETDTQYF TGCGCCAGCAGCCGGGGACAGGGAGAAACAGATACGCAGTATTTT
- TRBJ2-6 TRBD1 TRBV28 CASSLRQGVGFGANVLTF TGTGCCAGCAGTTTGCGACAGGGTGTTGGTTTCGGGGCCAACGTCCTGACTTTC
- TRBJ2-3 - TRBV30 CAWGGTTGKTDTQYF TGTGCCTGGGGTGGGACTACAGGGAAGACAGATACGCAGTATTTT
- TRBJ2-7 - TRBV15 CATSTIDSGRSYEQYF TGTGCCACCAGCACCATAGACTCTGGGCGATCCTACGAGCAGTACTTC
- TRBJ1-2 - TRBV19 CASREGTGYGYTF TGTGCCAGTAGGGAAGGGACGGGCTATGGCTACACCTTC
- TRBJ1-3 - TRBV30 CALVRAGNTIYF TGTGCCCTGGTGCGGGCTGGAAACACCATATATTTT
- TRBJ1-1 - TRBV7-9 CASSLEVNTEAFF TGTGCCAGCAGCTTAGAGGTGAACACTGAAGCTTTCTTT
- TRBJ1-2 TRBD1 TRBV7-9 CASSLEGQGNNYGYTF TGTGCCAGCAGCTTAGAGGGACAGGGGAATAACTATGGCTACACCTTC
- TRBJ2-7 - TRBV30 CAWSVGQTKGREQYF TGTGCCTGGAGTGTGGGGCAGACTAAGGGTCGGGAGCAGTACTTC
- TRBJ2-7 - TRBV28 CASSPHYEQYF TGTGCCAGCAGTCCCCACTACGAGCAGTACTTC
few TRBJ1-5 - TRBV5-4 CASSLEGLNQPQHF TGTGCCAGCAGCTTGGAGGGACTTAATCAGCCCCAGCATTTT
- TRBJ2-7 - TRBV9 CASSVDGSYEQYF TGTGCCAGCAGCGTAGACGGGAGCTACGAGCAGTACTTC
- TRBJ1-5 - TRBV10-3 CAISEGGAVQPQHF TGTGCCATCAGTGAGGGAGGGGCCGTTCAGCCCCAGCATTTT
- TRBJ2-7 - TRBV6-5 CASSYGGTANPEQYF TGTGCCAGCAGTTATGGCGGGACTGCGAACCCCGAGCAGTACTTC
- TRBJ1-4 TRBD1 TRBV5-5 CASSYRLGGPTNEKLFF TGTGCCAGCAGCTACCGGTTAGGGGGCCCAACTAATGAAAAACTGTTTTTT
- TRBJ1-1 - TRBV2 CASSEAMNTEAFF TGTGCCAGCAGTGAGGCCATGAACACTGAAGCTTTCTTT
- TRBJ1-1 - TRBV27 CASSSINGNTEAFF TGTGCCAGCAGTTCCATTAACGGGAACACTGAAGCTTTCTTT
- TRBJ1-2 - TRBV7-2 CASSLQQGIGYTF TGTGCCAGCAGCTTGCAACAGGGTATAGGCTACACCTTC
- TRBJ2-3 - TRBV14 CASSPLAVLATDTQYF TGTGCCAGCAGTCCTTTAGCGGTCCTCGCCACAGATACGCAGTATTTT
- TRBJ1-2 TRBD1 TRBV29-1 CSGGGDSFYGYTF TGCAGCGGCGGGGGGGACAGTTTCTATGGCTACACCTTC
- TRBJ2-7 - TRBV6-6 CASSYSVDPRYEQYF TGTGCCAGCAGTTACTCAGTAGATCCACGATACGAGCAGTACTTC
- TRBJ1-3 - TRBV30 CAYLLVGGRNTIYF TGTGCCTACCTACTAGTGGGGGGGAGAAACACCATATATTTT
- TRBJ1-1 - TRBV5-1 CASTNRRGAGANTEAFF TGCGCCAGCACCAATAGAAGGGGGGCAGGTGCGAACACTGAAGCTTTCTTT
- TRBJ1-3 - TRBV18 CASSPPNLSNTIYF TGTGCCAGCTCACCACCGAACCTCTCAAACACCATATATTTT
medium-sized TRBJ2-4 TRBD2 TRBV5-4 CASSGGGTSGIAKNIQYF TGTGCCAGCAGCGGCGGCGGTACTAGCGGGATAGCCAAAAACATTCAGTACTTC
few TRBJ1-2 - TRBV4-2 CASSQESVDYGYTF TGTGCCAGCAGCCAAGAGTCAGTGGACTATGGCTACACCTTC
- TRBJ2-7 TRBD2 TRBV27 CASSLQVGGRLSYEQYF TGTGCCAGCAGTTTACAGGTTGGCGGGAGGCTATCCTACGAGCAGTACTTC
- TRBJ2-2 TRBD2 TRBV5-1 CASRGGSGTGELFF TGCGCCAGCAGGGGCGGGAGTGGCACCGGGGAGCTGTTTTTT
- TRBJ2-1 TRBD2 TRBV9 CASSVGLAAGGEQFF TGTGCCAGCAGCGTAGGACTGGCGGCGGGGGGTGAGCAGTTCTTC
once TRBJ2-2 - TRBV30 CASHWDTGELFF TGTGCCTCCCATTGGGACACCGGGGAGCTGTTTTTT
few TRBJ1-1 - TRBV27 CASSLAGVTIAFF TGTGCCAGCAGTTTAGCTGGGGTTACGATAGCTTTCTTT
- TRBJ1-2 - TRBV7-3 CASSDGRNYTF TGTGCCAGCAGCGACGGACGGAACTACACCTTC
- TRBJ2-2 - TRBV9 CASSVEGRGGTGELFF TGTGCCAGCAGCGTAGAGGGCAGGGGTGGTACCGGGGAGCTGTTTTTT
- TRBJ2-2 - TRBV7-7 CASSLGSGAGELFF TGTGCCAGCAGCTTAGGATCAGGGGCCGGGGAGCTGTTTTTT